Here is one T cell receptor beta chain with its context. Its antigen is currently not known. HCMV-specific IgG was detected in serum with a commercial ELISA kit to determine HCMV serostatus. Ficoll density gradient centrifugation was used to isolate peripheral blood mononuclear cells from blood. The sample belongs to a study of T cells expressing NK-cell markers (dated by TCRdb to 2020 to 2022). At the level of the whole study: Three sorted T-cell subsets (CD3+CD56+NKG2C+, CD3+CD56+NKG2C- and CD3+CD56-NKG2C+) from fewer than 10 donors had their TCR beta-chain repertoires profiled. Among the eight sequenced donors, only one was HCMV-seronegative, while the other seven were HCMV-seropositive. All eight donors whose samples were sequenced were randomly selected healthy volunteers, three of them men and five women. Illumina HiSeq 2000/2500, MiSeq or NextSeq was used to sequence libraries as 2 x 150 bp reads.

The instrument given in TCRdb is Illumina HiSeq 2000. TCR beta cDNA libraries were prepared using 5'RACE template switching, which introduced a universal primer site and unique molecular identifiers. Synthesis of cDNA was primed from the TCR beta constant segment and was followed by two consecutive PCR amplification steps. The source study handled its data this way. MIGEC was used to demultiplex reads and group the reads by UMI, and MiTCR was used to assemble and quantify clonotypes. Only TCR cDNA sequences supported by at least two reads were kept to exclude erroneous sequences. The tcR package was used for downstream repertoire analysis, and clonotypes were matched across fractions by CDR3 nucleotide sequence plus V segment. VDJmatch was used to annotate antigen specificity against VDJdb, with one amino acid substitution in CDR3 permitted. TCRdb reanalyzed the reads, keeping one entry per CDR3 protein sequence and omitting DNA. TCRdb, not the authors, supplied the V and J calls. The sample has roughly 430,000 distinct CDR3 sequences on record. The ten largest clonotypes hold 7.3% of the sample.

What the study reported, not specific to this receptor: Whether the expanded NKG2C-expressing T cell clones were specific for HCMV antigens was left unclear. In over 5 donors, the dominant CD3+CD56+NKG2C+ clonotypes were among the top 10 CD8+ clonotypes and accounted for roughly 1.0-8% of CD8+ T cells. Those dominant clonotypes were again the most abundant among CD3+CD56-NKG2C+ cells in a handful of donors, at roughly 25-65%.

This clonotype originated in a woman between 18 and 69 years old in good health. Sample: blood T cells: a sorted CD56 or NKG2C T cell subset, CD4+ or CD8+ T cells, or bulk PBMC T cells (not recorded which).

The CDR3 protein sequence reads: CATSRESQQGYEQYF. The chain employs TRBV15 and TRBJ2-7; TCRdb gives TRBD1 as the D gene, but with no DNA this cannot be confirmed. The germline V gene (reference sequence) gives CDR1 as LNHNV and CDR2 as YYDKDF. From its cysteine to its phenylalanine, the CDR3 spans 15 amino acids. The record lacks a DNA sequence.